This entry lists 21 T cell receptor beta chains sequenced from one sample in a study of identical twins (dated by TCRdb to between 2015 and 2016). Library preparation employed 5' RACE. The sequencer listed for this sample is Illumina HiSeq 2000. The raw public data were reprocessed by TCRdb itself: fastp quality trimming at Q25, MiXCR clonotype calling, in-frame beta chains only. Identical CDR3 protein sequences are pooled into one entry, listed with their most common genes and DNA. The sample table holds hundreds of thousands of distinct CDR3 sequences, of which under 9% were seen once. 0.85% to 1% of the sample comes from the top ten. The data also belong to a second study, concerning yellow fever vaccine responses in identical twins.

The sequenced material came from PBMCs. The receptor source for this set is a woman younger than 35 in good health.

V is TRBV4-2 and J is TRBJ2-3, with 7 bases fitting TRBD2. The junction had 13 bases not matched to a gene; V was cut back by 4 bases and J by 3 bases. The CDR3 sequence is 17 residues long. Germline CDR1 reads LGHNA; CDR2 reads YNFKEQ. Here the CDR3 reads CASSRTGTTGQTDTQYF. As DNA, the CDR3 is TGTGCCAGCAGCCGGACTGGGACTACCGGACAAACAGATACGCAGTATTTT.

The sample holds many counts of this clonotype. The chain carries TRBV6-1 and TRBJ1-5, with a possible D match to TRBD1 (5 bases). The V gene's germline CDR1 is MNHNS and CDR2 SASEGT. Trimming removed 5 bases from V and 0 bases from J, with 11 bases in between. This CDR3 spans 15 amino acids. CDR3 coding DNA: TGTGCCAGCAGTCCAAAACAGGTTAGCAATCAGCCCCAGCATTTT. Encoded protein: CASSPKQVSNQPQHF.

In its sample, this clonotype was seen a few times. This chain links TRBV7-9 with TRBJ1-6, with unresolved D. Germline values: CDR1 SEHNR, CDR2 FQNEAQ (reference sequence). CDR3 size: 13 residues. V lost 8 bases, J lost 9 bases, and 14 bases lay in between. This CDR3 is CASLGQMGSPLHF. The CDR3, as DNA: TGTGCCAGCCTAGGGCAAATGGGTTCACCCCTCCACTTT. Full variable domain (remainder filled in from reference TRBV7-9 and TRBJ1-6): DTGVSQNPRHKITKRGQNVTFRCDPISEHNRLYWYRQTLGQGPEFLTYFQNEAQLEKSRLLSDRFSAERPKGSFSTLEIQRTEQGDSAMYLCASLGQMGSPLHFGNGTRLTVT.

This clonotype was counted a few times. This chain joins TRBV28 and TRBJ2-2; 9 positions match TRBD1. V was clipped by 6 bases and J by 0 bases; unmatched bases: 5. The CDR3 loop spans 16 amino acids. Germline V CDR1 and CDR2: MDHEN, SYDVKM. Written as DNA, the CDR3 is TGTGCCAGCAGAGCTTACAGGGGGCCGAACACCGGGGAGCTGTTTTTT. It encodes CASRAYRGPNTGELFF. The full variable domain, its missing parts supplied by reference TRBV28 and TRBJ2-2, is DVKVTQSSRYLVKRTGEKVFLECVQDMDHENMFWYRQDPGLGLRLIYFSYDVKMKEKGDIPEGYSVSREKKERFSLILESASTNQTSMYLCASRAYRGPNTGELFFGEGSRLTVL.

Many counts were recorded for this clonotype. The chain employs TRBV25-1 and TRBJ2-7; D is unclear. The V and J ends lost 1 base and 2 bases respectively, with 9 bases between them. Germline V CDR1 and CDR2: MGHDK, SYGVNS. The CDR3 loop spans 14 amino acids. CDR3 amino acids: CASSESVVTYEQYF. In DNA, the CDR3 is TGTGCCAGCAGTGAATCTGTCGTCACCTACGAGCAGTACTTC.

The chain carries TRBV6-9 and TRBJ2-2; a weak D match, TRBD1 (6 bases). V was pared by 5 bases and J by 0 bases, with 16 bases between. Germline CDR1 is MNHGY and CDR2 is SVAAGI. The CDR3 is 17 residues long. CDR3 sequence reads: CASSRTRDTANTGELFF. As DNA, the CDR3 is TGTGCCAGCAGTCGCACGAGGGACACGGCGAACACCGGGGAGCTGTTTTTT.

At least ten counts were recorded for this clonotype. The chain combines TRBV10-3 with TRBJ2-5; D unresolved. The CDR3 totals 14 residues. Germline V gene data show CDR1 as ENHRY and CDR2 as SYGVKD. V shed 3 bases and J shed 1 base, with 9 bases lying between them. The CDR3 bases are TGTGCCATCAGTGACTTGGGTCCCCAAGAGACCCAGTACTTC. It codes for CAISDLGPQETQYF.

This clonotype was detected many times. The genes are TRBV18 and TRBJ1-1, with no clear D. The germline V and J ends were trimmed by 3 bases and 3 bases, with 2 bases remaining between them. The V gene's germline CDR1 is KGHSH and CDR2 LQKENI. The CDR3 totals 11 residues. Here the CDR3 reads CASSPHTEAFF. In nucleotides, the CDR3 is TGTGCCAGCTCACCCCACACTGAAGCTTTCTTT.

This chain connects TRBV2 to TRBJ2-1; 9 nucleotides match TRBD1. V shed 7 bases and J 3 bases; nucleotides not matched to a gene: 4. Germline loops: CDR1 SNHLY, CDR2 FYNNEI. The CDR3 has 14 residues. The CDR3 DNA follows: TGTGCCAGCACCGGACAGGGGATCTACAATGAGCAGTTCTTC. Translating it yields CASTGQGIYNEQFF.

This clonotype was counted between two and nine times. The chain uses TRBV7-3 and TRBJ2-7, with a possible D match to TRBD1 (6 bases). The germline V gene has CDR1 SGHTA and CDR2 FQGTGA. CDR3 length: 14 residues. Trimming removed 4 bases at V and 6 bases at J, with 16 bases between. CDR3 protein: CASSSQGLFGEQYF. CDR3 nucleotides: TGTGCCAGCAGCTCCCAGGGGCTCTTCGGCGAGCAGTACTTC.

There are many counts of this clonotype. This chain uses TRBV7-9 with TRBJ1-2; D unclear. Germline V gives CDR1 SEHNR, CDR2 FQNEAQ (reference sequence). Trimming removed 6 bases from V and 4 bases from J, with 12 bases in between. This CDR3 contains 13 residues. CDR3 in amino acids: CASSIGVGYGYTF. The CDR3 DNA reads TGTGCCAGCAGTATAGGTGTCGGCTATGGCTACACCTTC.

This clonotype was recorded many times. As DNA, the CDR3 is TGCGCCAGCAGCCAAGGTATCACCGGGACAGGTAACTCCTACGAGCAGTACTTC. It encodes CASSQGITGTGNSYEQYF. The chain carries TRBV4-3 and TRBJ2-7, with 8 bases identical to TRBD1. CDR1 and CDR2 (germline): LGHNA, YSLEER. The CDR3 spans 18 residues. Losses at the gene ends were 1 base for V and 0 bases for J; bases not matched to a gene: 11.

The sample holds a few counts of this clonotype. This chain links TRBV6-1 with TRBJ2-3; 7 bases agree with TRBD1. There are 16 residues in the CDR3. Per the germline V gene, CDR1 is MNHNS and CDR2 is SASEGT. Losses at the gene ends were 6 bases for V and 0 bases for J; bases not matched to a gene: 9. The DNA of the CDR3 is TGTGCCAGCAGCGGTTATCCGGGACAGAGCACAGATACGCAGTATTTT. Encoded protein: CASSGYPGQSTDTQYF.

The CDR3 region has the DNA TGTGCCAGCAGCTTAGGTCCAGGGGGCGAGGCTAAACACATTCAGTACTTC. Its protein product is CASSLGPGGEAKHIQYF. The chain joins TRBV7-6 to TRBJ2-4; 8 nucleotides match TRBD1. CDR1 is SGHVS and CDR2 is FNYEAQ in the germline V gene. The V segment lost 1 base and the J segment 8 bases; nucleotides outside the gene matches: 13. This CDR3 has 17 amino acids.

This clonotype was observed a few times. The J gene is TRBJ1-1, the V gene TRBV6-4; no clear D gene. The CDR3 sequence is 13 residues long. Germline V gives CDR1 MRHNA, CDR2 SNTAGT. Trimming removed 4 bases at V and 3 bases at J, with 9 bases between. The CDR3 nucleotides read TGTGCCAGCAGTGTCCCTCAGTACACTGAAGCTTTCTTT. Translated, it gives CASSVPQYTEAFF.

This chain joins TRBV10-2 and TRBJ2-1; possible D gene TRBD2, 5 bases. Trimming shortened V by 3 bases and J by 7 bases, and 16 bases separated the two germline ends. Germline CDR1 and CDR2: WSHSY and SAAADI. The CDR3 loop spans 15 amino acids. The CDR3 nucleotides read TGCGCCAGCAGTGAACTAAGGGATACGGGAAATGAGCAGTTCTTC. It is translated as CASSELRDTGNEQFF.

Many counts were recorded for this clonotype. The J gene is TRBJ1-5, the V gene TRBV3-1; D gene uncertain. The germline V and J ends were trimmed by 4 bases and 2 bases, with 12 bases remaining between them. Germline V gene data show CDR1 as LGHDT and CDR2 as YNNKEL (reference sequence). The length of the CDR3 is 15 residues. The CDR3 loop is CASSPKSEGNQPQHF. CDR3 coding DNA: TGTGCCAGCAGCCCCAAATCAGAGGGCAATCAGCCCCAGCATTTT.

This clonotype turned up a few times. The chain joins TRBV6-5 to TRBJ1-4; 8 bases map to TRBD1. Per germline, CDR1 MNHEY and CDR2 SVGAGI. This CDR3 comprises 15 residues. V was clipped by 4 bases and J by 7 bases; unmatched bases: 8. CDR3 nucleotides: TGTGCCAGCAGTTTGTGGTACAGGGGGAGTGAAAAACTGTTTTTT. It codes for CASSLWYRGSEKLFF.

This clonotype has a count of ten or more. The gene calls are TRBV18 and TRBJ1-1; no reliable D call. V gave up 5 bases and J gave up 1 base, with 20 bases separating them. The CDR3 spans 17 residues. Germline CDR1 and CDR2: KGHSH and LQKENI. DNA of the CDR3: TGTGCCAGCTCAGGCTACGTAGGGTTGGGAAAGAACACTGAAGCTTTCTTT. Residues: CASSGYVGLGKNTEAFF.

This chain connects TRBV20-1 to TRBJ2-5; D perhaps matches TRBD2 (5 bases). The CDR3 consists of 10 residues. Trimming removed 5 bases at V and 4 bases at J, with 5 bases between. Germline CDR1 is DFQATT and CDR2 is SNEGSKA (reference sequence). This CDR3 reads CSAAGETQYF. The CDR3 DNA reads TGCAGTGCTGCGGGAGAGACCCAGTACTTC.

V usage is TRBV20-1 and J usage is TRBJ2-1; the match to TRBD2 covers 11 bases. V dropped 1 base and J dropped 0; count of bases not matched to a gene: 8. This CDR3 spans 18 amino acids. Germline V CDR1 and CDR2: DFQATT, SNEGSKA (reference sequence). The CDR3 coding sequence is TGCAGTGCTAGAGGTCCGCGACTAGCGGGACGCTCCTACAATGAGCAGTTCTTC. It codes for CSARGPRLAGRSYNEQFF.